The table lists the clone carrying this T cell receptor (beta chain) with a count of one. This entry is derived from a study of technical replicates of blood from a few donors. Germline CDR1 reads MDHEN; CDR2 reads SYDVKM. CDR3 length equals 15 residues. V trimming: 2 bases; J trimming: 7 bases; junction bases outside the gene matches: 8. Sequencing was performed with immunoSEQ multiplex PCR; in TCRdb, only in-frame clones are kept and a portion is missing. The sample has tens of thousands of clones, approximately 83% seen once; the top ten hold approximately 5.1%. The sample consisted of PBMCs. This chain joins TRBV28 and TRBJ1-5; 7 nucleotides match TRBD1. The TCR sequence derives from a human donor in good health. Some clones in this sample may be carry-over from other donors' samples. DNA for the CDR3: TGTGCCAGCAGTTTAGGTAAGGGGGCGAGGCAGCCCCAGCATTTT. This translates into CASSLGKGARQPQHF.